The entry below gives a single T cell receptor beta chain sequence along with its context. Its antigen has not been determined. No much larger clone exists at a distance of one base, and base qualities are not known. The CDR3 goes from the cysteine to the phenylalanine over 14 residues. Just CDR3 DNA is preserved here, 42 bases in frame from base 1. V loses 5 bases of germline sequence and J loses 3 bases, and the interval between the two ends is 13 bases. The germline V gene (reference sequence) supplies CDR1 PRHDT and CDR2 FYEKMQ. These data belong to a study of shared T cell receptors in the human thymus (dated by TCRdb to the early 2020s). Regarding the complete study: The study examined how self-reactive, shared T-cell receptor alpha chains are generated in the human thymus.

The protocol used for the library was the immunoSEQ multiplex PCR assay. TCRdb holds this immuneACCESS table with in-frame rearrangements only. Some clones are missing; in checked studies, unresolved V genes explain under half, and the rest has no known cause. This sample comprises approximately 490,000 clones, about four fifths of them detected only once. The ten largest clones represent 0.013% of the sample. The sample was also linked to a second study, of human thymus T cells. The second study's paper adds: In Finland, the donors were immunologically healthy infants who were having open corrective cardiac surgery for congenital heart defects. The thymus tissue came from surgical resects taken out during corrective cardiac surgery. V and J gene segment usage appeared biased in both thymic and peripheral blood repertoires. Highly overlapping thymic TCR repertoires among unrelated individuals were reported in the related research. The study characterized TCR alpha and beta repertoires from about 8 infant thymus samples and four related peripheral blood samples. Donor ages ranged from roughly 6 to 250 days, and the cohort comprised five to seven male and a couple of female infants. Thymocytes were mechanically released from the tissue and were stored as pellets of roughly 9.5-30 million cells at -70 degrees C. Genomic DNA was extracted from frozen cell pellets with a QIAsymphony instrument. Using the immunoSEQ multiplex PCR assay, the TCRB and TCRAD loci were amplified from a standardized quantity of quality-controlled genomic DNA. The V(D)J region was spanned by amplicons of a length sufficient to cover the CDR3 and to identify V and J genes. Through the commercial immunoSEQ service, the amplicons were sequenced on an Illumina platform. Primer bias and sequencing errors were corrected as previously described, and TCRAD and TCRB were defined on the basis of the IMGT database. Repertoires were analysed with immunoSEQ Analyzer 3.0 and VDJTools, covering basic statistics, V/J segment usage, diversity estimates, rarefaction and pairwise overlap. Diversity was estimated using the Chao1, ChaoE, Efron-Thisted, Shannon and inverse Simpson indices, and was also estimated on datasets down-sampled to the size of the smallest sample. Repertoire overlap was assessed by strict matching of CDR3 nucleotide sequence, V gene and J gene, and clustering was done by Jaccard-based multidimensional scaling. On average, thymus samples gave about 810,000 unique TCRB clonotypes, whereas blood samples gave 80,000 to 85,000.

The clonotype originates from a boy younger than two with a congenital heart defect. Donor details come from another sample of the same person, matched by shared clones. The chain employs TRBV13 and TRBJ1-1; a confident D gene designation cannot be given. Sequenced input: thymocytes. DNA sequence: TGTGCCAGCAGCCCGGATGGGAGCGACACTGAAGCTTTCTTT. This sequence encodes CASSPDGSDTEAFF.